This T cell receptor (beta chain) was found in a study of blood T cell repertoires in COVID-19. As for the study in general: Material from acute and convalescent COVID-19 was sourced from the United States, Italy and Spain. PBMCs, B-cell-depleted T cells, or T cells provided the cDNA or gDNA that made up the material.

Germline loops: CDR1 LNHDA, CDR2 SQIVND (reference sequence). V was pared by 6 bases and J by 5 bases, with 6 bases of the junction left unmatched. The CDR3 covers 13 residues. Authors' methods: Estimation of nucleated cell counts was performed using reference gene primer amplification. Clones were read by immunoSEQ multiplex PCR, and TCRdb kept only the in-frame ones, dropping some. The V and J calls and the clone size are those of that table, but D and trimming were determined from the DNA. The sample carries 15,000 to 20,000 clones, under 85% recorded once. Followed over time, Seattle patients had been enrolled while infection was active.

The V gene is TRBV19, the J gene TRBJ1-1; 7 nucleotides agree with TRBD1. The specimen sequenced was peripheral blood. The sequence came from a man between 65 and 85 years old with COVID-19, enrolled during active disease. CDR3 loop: CASRPTGDTEAFF. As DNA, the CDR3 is TGTGCCAGTAGGCCTACAGGGGATACTGAAGCTTTCTTT.